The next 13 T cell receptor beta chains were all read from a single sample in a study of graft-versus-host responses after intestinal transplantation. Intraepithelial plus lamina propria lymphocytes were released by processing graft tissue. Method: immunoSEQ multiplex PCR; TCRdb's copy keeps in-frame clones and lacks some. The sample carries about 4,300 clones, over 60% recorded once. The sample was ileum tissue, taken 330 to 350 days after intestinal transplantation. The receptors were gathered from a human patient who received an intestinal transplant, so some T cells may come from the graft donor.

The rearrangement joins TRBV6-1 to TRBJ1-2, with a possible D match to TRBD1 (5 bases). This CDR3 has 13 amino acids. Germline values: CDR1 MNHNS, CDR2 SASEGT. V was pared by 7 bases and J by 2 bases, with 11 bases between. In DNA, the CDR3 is TGTGCCAGCATCCGGGCAGGGAACTATGGCTACACCTTC. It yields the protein CASIRAGNYGYTF.

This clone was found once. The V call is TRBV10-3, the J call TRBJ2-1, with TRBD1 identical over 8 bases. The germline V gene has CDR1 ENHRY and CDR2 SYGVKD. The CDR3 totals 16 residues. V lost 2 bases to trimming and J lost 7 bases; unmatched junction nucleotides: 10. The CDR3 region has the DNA TGTGCCATCAGTGAGAGGGCAGGGGGCGAAGTGAATGAGCAGTTCTTC. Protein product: CAISERAGGEVNEQFF.

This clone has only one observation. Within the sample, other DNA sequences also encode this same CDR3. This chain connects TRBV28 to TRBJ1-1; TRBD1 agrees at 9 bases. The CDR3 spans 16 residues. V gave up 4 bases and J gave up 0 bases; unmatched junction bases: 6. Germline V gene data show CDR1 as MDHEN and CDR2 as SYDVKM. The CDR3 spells CASSSGQGRVNTEAFF. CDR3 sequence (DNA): TGTGCCAGCAGTTCAGGACAGGGGAGGGTGAACACTGAAGCTTTCTTT.

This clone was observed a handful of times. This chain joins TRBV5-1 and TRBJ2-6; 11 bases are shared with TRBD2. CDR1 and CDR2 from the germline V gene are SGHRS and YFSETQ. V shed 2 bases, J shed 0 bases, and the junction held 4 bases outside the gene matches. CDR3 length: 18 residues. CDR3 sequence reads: CASSLLAGAFSGANVLTF. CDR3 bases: TGCGCCAGCAGCTTACTAGCGGGGGCCTTCTCTGGGGCCAACGTCCTGACTTTC.

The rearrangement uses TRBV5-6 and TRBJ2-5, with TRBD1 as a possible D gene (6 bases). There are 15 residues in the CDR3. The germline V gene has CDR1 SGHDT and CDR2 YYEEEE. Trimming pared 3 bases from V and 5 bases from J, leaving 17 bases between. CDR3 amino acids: CASSSRGYGRETQYF. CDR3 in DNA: TGTGCCAGCAGCTCTAGGGGGTATGGTCGGGAGACCCAGTACTTC.

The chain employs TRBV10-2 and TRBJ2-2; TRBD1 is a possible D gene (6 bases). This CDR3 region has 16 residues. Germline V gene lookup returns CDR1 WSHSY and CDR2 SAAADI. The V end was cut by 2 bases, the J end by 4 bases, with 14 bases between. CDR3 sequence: CASSEVGGSGTGELFF. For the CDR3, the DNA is TGCGCCAGCAGTGAGGTTGGGGGCTCGGGCACCGGGGAGCTGTTTTTT.

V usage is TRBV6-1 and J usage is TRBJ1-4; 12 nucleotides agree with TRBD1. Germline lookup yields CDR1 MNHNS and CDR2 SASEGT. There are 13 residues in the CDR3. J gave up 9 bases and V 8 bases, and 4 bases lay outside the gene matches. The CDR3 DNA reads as TGTGCCAGCGGGGACAGGGGGCTTAAAAAACTGTTTTTT. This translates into CASGDRGLKKLFF.

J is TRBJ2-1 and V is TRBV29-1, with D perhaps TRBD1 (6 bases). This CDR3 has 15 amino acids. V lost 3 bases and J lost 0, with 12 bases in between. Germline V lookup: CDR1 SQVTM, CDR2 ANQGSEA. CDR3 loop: CSVEGMDSSYNEQFF. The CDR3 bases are TGCAGCGTTGAGGGAATGGACAGCTCCTACAATGAGCAGTTCTTC.

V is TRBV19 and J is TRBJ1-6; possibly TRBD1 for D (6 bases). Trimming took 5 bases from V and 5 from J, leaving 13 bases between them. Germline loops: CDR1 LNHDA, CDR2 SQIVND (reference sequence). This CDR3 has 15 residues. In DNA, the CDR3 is TGTGCCAGTAGTCTCGCCCGGACAGATAATTCACCCCTCCACTTT. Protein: CASSLARTDNSPLHF.

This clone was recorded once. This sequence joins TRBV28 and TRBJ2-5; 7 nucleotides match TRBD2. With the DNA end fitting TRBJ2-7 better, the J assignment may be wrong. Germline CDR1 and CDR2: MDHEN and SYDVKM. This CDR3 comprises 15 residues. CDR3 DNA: TGTGCCAGCAGTTGGGAGGGTCTAGGAATCTACGAGCAGTACTTC. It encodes CASSWEGLGIYEQYF.

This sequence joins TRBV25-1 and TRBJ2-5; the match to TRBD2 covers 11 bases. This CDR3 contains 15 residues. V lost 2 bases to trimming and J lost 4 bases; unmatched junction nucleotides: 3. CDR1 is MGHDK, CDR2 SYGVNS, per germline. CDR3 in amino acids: CASSEPTSGAETQYF. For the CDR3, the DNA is TGTGCCAGCAGTGAACCGACTAGCGGGGCAGAGACCCAGTACTTC.

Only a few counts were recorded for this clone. Here the CDR3 reads CASSFEVGNKGGANTGELFF. In nucleotides, the CDR3 is TGTGCCAGCAGCTTTGAGGTGGGCAATAAGGGAGGCGCGAACACCGGGGAGCTGTTTTTT. This sequence joins TRBV12-1 and TRBJ2-2; TRBD2, as called in the table, went unchecked against the DNA. TRBV12-1 is given as a pseudogene. The length of the CDR3 is 20 residues.

The DNA of the CDR3 is TGTGCCAGCAGTTTAAAAAGCCACAGGGAGCCAAATCAGCCCCAGCATTTT. It encodes CASSLKSHREPNQPQHF. This rearrangement joins TRBV28 to TRBJ1-5; tentative D call: TRBD1 (6 bases). CDR1 MDHEN and CDR2 SYDVKM come from the germline V gene. The CDR3 consists of 17 residues. V was cut by 2 bases and J by 4 bases, with 18 bases left in between. The complete variable domain, with remaining parts taken from reference TRBV28 and TRBJ1-5, reads DVKVTQSSRYLVKRTGEKVFLECVQDMDHENMFWYRQDPGLGLRLIYFSYDVKMKEKGDIPEGYSVSREKKERFSLILESASTNQTSMYLCASSLKSHREPNQPQHFGDGTRLSIL.